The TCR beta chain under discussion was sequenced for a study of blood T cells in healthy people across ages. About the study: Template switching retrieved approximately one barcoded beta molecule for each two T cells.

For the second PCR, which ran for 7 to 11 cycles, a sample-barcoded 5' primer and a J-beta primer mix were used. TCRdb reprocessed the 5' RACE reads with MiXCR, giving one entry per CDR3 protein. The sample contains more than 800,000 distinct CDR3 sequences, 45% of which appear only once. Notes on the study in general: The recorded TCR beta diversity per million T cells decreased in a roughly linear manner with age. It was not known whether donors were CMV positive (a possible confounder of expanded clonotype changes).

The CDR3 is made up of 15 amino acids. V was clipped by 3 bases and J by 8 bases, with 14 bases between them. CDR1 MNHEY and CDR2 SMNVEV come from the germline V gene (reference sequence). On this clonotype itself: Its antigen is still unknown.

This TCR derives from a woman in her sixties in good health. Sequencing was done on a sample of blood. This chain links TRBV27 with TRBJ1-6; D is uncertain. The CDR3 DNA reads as TGTGCCAGCAGTTTCGTAGGTCGAGGTGATTCACCCCTCCACTTT. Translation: CASSFVGRGDSPLHF.